A single sample gave rise to the 8 T cell receptor beta chains below, sequenced in a study of blood T cell repertoires in COVID-19. The method was immunoSEQ multiplex PCR; TCRdb's version includes in-frame clones alone and lacks a portion of them. The sample has about 120,000 clones, 82% seen once. The sequenced sample was peripheral blood. The origin of the receptors is a woman aged 70-85 years with acute or convalescent COVID-19.

This clone has only a few counts. J is TRBJ1-2 and V is TRBV7-2, with D possibly being TRBD1 (5 bases). The ends were cut back, 2 bases at V and 10 bases at J, with 14 bases in the middle. Germline values: CDR1 SGHTA, CDR2 FQGNSA. This CDR3 contains 13 residues. The CDR3 region is CASSLSGTPLYTF. The CDR3 bases are TGTGCCAGCAGCTTATCTGGGACTCCCCTCTACACCTTC.

The V and J genes are TRBV7-2 and TRBJ2-5, with unresolved D. V was pared by 5 bases and J by 5 bases, with 18 bases between. There are 15 residues in the CDR3. The V gene's germline CDR1 is SGHTA and CDR2 FQGNSA. CDR3 DNA: TGTGCCAGCAGCCCCACCCGCTATAGTGAGGAGACCCAGTACTTC. It translates to CASSPTRYSEETQYF.

This clone was counted once. This chain links TRBV5-1 with TRBJ1-4; D might be TRBD1 (6 bases). CDR1 is SGHRS and CDR2 is YFSETQ in the germline V gene. Trimming left V 5 bases short and J 2 bases short, with 13 bases between. The CDR3 covers 15 residues. CDR3 DNA: TGCGCCAGCAGAATACAGGGTGGTACTAATGAAAAACTGTTTTTT. Its protein product is CASRIQGGTNEKLFF.

This clone was detected a few times. This chain links TRBV2 with TRBJ1-2; weak D call: TRBD1 (5 bases). CDR3 length: 13 residues. The germline V and J ends were trimmed by 6 bases and 5 bases, with 13 bases remaining between them. Per the germline V gene, CDR1 is SNHLY and CDR2 is FYNNEI. CDR3 sequence reads: CASSPGGGYGYTF. CDR3 bases: TGTGCCAGCAGCCCCGGGGGGGGTTATGGCTACACCTTC.

The rearrangement links TRBV19 to TRBJ1-5; D might be TRBD1 (5 bases). Deletions cut 2 bases from V and 3 bases from J, with 11 bases between. This CDR3 has 15 residues. Germline CDR1 is LNHDA and CDR2 is SQIVND (reference sequence). CDR3 sequence reads: CASSILPTDNQPQHF. The CDR3 DNA is TGTGCCAGTAGTATACTCCCGACAGACAATCAGCCCCAGCATTTT.

This clone came up a few times. The gene calls are TRBV7-8 and TRBJ1-4; 10 bases match TRBD1. With V trimmed by 1 base and J by 8 bases, 4 bases remained unmatched. This CDR3 is built from 15 residues. CDR1 is SGHVS, CDR2 FQNEAQ, per germline. This CDR3 reads CASSLEGQGHEKLFF. The DNA of the CDR3 is TGTGCCAGCAGCTTAGAGGGACAGGGGCACGAAAAACTGTTTTTT.

This chain links TRBV6-4 with TRBJ1-1; D is undetermined. Trimming left V 4 bases short and J 1 base short, with 7 bases between. In germline, CDR1 is MRHNA, CDR2 SNTAGT. This CDR3 region has 13 residues. CDR3 sequence (DNA): TGTGCCAGCAGTGTTGGCGGGAACACTGAAGCTTTCTTT. Its protein is CASSVGGNTEAFF.

This rearrangement joins TRBV12-3 or TRBV12-4 to TRBJ2-2; D gene unclear. Trimming removed 8 bases at V and 1 base at J, with 5 bases between. This CDR3 contains 12 residues. The CDR3 nucleotides read TGTGCCAGCTCTAAGAACACCGGGGAGCTGTTTTTT. This encodes CASSKNTGELFF.